This T cell receptor beta chain was profiled in a study of T cells in Graves' hyperthyroidism and ophthalmopathy. Study findings and constraints: Among clonotypes expanded in thyroid above 0.001, most were also found in blood.

The table lists this clonotype with many counts. What it binds is unknown. Regions amplified from RNA transcripts were the TCR beta CDR3 regions. Carried out on the TCR CDR3, a first-round RT-PCR used the HTBI primer set. TCRdb ran MiXCR on the multiplex PCR reads and lists one entry per CDR3 protein. The sample includes hundreds of thousands of distinct CDR3 sequences, 35% to 40% of them seen just once. Trimming took 2 bases from V and 6 from J, leaving 13 bases between them. The CDR3 spans 14 residues. Germline-derived CDR1 and CDR2 are SGHTA and FQGNSA. This chain uses TRBV7-2 with TRBJ1-1; tentatively, D is TRBD1 (6 bases). The TCR originated in a man aged 18 to 30 with Graves' hyperthyroidism. Sequenced input: blood. The DNA for the CDR3 is TGTGCCAGCAGCTTAACTCGGACAGCCTCTGAAGCTTTCTTT. Translation: CASSLTRTASEAFF.